This T cell receptor (beta chain) was obtained from a study of beta chain features in type 1 diabetes. The wider study: Across all samples, over 85 million sorted cells were examined.

The whole isolated RNA underwent reverse transcription, so sequencing captured expressed TCRB transcripts. Clones were sequenced by immunoSEQ multiplex PCR, and TCRdb holds only the in-frame ones, with some missing. The sample lists about 740,000 clones, around an eighth occurring once. Germline loops: CDR1 GTSNPN, CDR2 SVGIG (reference sequence). After removal of 3 bases from V and 9 bases from J, the junction contained 10 bases not matched to a gene. The CDR3 totals 13 residues. In the case of this clone: Its antigen is unknown.

Broader study findings: Shorter TCRB CDR3s, moderately but significantly so, were found in Type 1 diabetes patients in all four CD4+ subsets.

The source of this sequence is a man between 18 and 29 years old with type 1 diabetes. The rearrangement links TRBV30 to TRBJ1-2, with 7 bases that match TRBD1. Sequencing was done on a sample of naive CD4+ T cells from blood. The CDR3 here is CAWRYTGVGSYTF. DNA of the CDR3: TGTGCCTGGAGATACACAGGGGTTGGCAGCTACACCTTC.